This T cell receptor (beta chain) was retrieved from a study of cytomegalovirus exposure and HLA in healthy donors. Per germline, CDR1 MGHRA and CDR2 YSYEKL. The CDR3 runs to 15 residues. J gave up 3 bases and V 0 bases, and 3 bases lay outside the gene matches. Whole-study findings and limits: The authors later found most CMV-associated TCR beta chains appeared HLA-restricted.

This clone was recorded a few times. What it binds is unknown. 13 Jbeta primers and 60 Vbeta primers were used for the PCR. This table comes from immunoSEQ multiplex PCR, and its TCRdb copy is limited to in-frame clones, with some not included. The sample includes some 100,000 clones, approximately 80% seen only once; the top ten take around 1.2%. This sequence joins TRBV4-1 and TRBJ1-1, with 8 bases lining up with TRBD1. The sequence was collected from a woman in her late teens or twenties in good health and CMV-seronegative. Sequencing was carried out using PBMCs. CDR3 in DNA: TGCGCCAGCAGCCAAGATTACAGGGGGTACACTGAAGCTTTCTTT. Protein sequence: CASSQDYRGYTEAFF.